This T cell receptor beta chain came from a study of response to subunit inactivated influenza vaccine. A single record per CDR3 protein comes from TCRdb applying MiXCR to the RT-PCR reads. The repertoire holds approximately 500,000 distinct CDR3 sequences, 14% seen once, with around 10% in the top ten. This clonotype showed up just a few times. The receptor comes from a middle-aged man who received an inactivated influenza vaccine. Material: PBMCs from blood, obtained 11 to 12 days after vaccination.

This chain's CDR3 is CASSQAGRRQVPGELFF. The CDR3 nucleotides are TGCGCCAGCAGCCAGGCAGGGCGGCGGCAGGTCCCCGGGGAGCTGTTTTTT. This sequence joins TRBV4-1 and TRBJ2-2, with D maybe TRBD1 (5 bases). The CDR3 consists of 17 residues. Germline-derived CDR1 and CDR2 are MGHRA and YSYEKL. V was cut by 3 bases and J by 6 bases, with 20 bases left in between.